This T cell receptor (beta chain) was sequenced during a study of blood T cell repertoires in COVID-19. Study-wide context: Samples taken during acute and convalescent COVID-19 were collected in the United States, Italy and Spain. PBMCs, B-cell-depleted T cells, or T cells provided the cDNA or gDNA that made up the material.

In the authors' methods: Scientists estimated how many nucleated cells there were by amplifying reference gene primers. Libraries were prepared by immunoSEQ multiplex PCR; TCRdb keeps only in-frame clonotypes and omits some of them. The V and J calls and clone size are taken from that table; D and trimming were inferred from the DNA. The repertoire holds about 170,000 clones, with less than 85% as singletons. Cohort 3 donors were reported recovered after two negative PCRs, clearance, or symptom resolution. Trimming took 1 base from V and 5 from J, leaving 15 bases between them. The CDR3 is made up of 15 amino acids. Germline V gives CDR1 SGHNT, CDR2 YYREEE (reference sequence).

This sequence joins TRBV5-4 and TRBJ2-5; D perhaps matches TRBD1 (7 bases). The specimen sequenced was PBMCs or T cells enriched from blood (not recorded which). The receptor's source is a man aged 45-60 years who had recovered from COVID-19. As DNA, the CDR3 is TGTGCCAGCAGCTTGAGCACAGGAGGGGGCGAGACCCAGTACTTC. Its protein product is CASSLSTGGGETQYF. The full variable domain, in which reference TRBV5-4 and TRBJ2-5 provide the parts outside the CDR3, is ETGVTQSPTHLIKTRGQQVTLRCSSQSGHNTVSWYQQALGQGPQFIFQYYREEENGRGNFPPRFSGLQFPNYSSELNVNALELDDSALYLCASSLSTGGGETQYFGPGTRLLVL.